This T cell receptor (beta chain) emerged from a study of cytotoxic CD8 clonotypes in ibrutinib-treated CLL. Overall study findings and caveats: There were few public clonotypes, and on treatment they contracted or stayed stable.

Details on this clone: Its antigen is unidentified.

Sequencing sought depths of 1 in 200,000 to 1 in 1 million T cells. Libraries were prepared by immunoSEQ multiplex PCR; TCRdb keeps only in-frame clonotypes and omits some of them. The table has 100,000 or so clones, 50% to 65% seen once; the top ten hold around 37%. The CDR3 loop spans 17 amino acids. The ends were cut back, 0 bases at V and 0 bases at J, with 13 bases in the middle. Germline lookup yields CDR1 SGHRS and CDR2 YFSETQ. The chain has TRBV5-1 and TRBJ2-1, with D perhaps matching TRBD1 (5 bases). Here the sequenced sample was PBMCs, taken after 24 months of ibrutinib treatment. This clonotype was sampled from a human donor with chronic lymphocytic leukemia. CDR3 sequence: CASSLAKGWSSYNEQFF. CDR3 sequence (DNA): TGCGCCAGCAGCTTGGCCAAGGGGTGGAGCTCCTACAATGAGCAGTTCTTC.